This TCR beta chain appears in the sequencing data of a study of vaccination effects on CD4 cells after COVID-19. The CDR3 is 14 amino acids. Per the germline V gene, CDR1 is SGHTA and CDR2 is FQGTGA. V was cut by 6 bases and J by 5 bases, with 13 bases left in between. In the ViraFEST assay, antigen-specific CD4+ clonotypes were identified by expansion after peptide-pool stimulation. Cultured cells yielded isolated CD4+ T cells after 10 days. The healthy vaccine recipients, who had no prior SARS-CoV-2 infection, showed negative nucleocapsid antibodies. Cultures had half their medium replaced with IL-2 medium on days 3 and 7. TCRdb keeps only in-frame clones here, not all; method: immunoSEQ multiplex PCR. Of 65,000 to 85,000 clones in the sample, 80% are singletons; the top ten hold 12%. Concerning this clone: Its antigen remains unidentified.

Specimen: CD4+ T cells from PBMCs cultured with SARS-CoV-2 spike peptides, collected before COVID-19 vaccination. The chain links TRBV7-3 to TRBJ2-2; the D is unclear. This receptor was obtained from a human donor who received a COVID-19 vaccine. CDR3 sequence: CASSTTPQTGELFF. The CDR3, as DNA: TGTGCCAGCAGTACTACCCCCCAAACCGGGGAGCTGTTTTTT.